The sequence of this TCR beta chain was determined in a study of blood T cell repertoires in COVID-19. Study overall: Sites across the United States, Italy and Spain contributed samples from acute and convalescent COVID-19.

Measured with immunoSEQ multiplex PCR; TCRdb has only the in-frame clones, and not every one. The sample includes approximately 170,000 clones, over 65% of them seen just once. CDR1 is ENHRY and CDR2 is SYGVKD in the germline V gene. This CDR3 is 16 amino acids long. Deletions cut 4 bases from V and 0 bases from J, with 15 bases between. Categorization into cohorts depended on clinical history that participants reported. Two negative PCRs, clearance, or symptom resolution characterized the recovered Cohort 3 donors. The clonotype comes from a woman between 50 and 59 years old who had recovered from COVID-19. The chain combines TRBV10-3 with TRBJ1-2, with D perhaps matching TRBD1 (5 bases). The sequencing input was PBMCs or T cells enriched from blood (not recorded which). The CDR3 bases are TGTGCCATCAGTGTTGGAGGGCAGGGCGCTAACTATGGCTACACCTTC. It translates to CAISVGGQGANYGYTF.